Following are 29 T cell receptor beta chains from one sample sequenced in a study of CD8 T cells in ankylosing spondylitis. From the 5' RACE reads, TCRdb called clonotypes with MiXCR, one entry per CDR3 protein. The repertoire holds 400,000 or so distinct CDR3 sequences, with around 26% as singletons. Study results and caveats: It appeared that ankylosing spondylitis blood was characterized by a TCR beta motif of fewer than ten highly homologous variants.

These receptors' antigens are unknown. Sequenced: blood, either unsorted or a sorted T cell fraction (not recorded which). Receptor source: a male donor with ankylosing spondylitis.

The V gene is TRBV18, the J gene TRBJ2-5; TRBD2 is a possible D gene (5 bases). V lost 3 bases, J lost 5 bases, and 16 bases lay in between. Germline-derived CDR1 and CDR2 are KGHSH and LQKENI. The CDR3 spans 15 residues. The CDR3, as DNA: TGTGCCAGCTCACCTTTGCCCTCCTCGGGGGAGACCCAGTACTTC. It yields the protein CASSPLPSSGETQYF.

The chain is built from TRBV20-1 and TRBJ2-3, with D tentatively TRBD2 (6 bases). Germline assignment: CDR1 DFQATT and CDR2 SNEGSKA (reference sequence). Trimming took 7 bases from V and 1 from J, leaving 9 bases between them. CDR3 size: 12 residues. The CDR3 here is CSGASGTDTQYF. The DNA of the CDR3 is TGCAGTGGGGCTAGCGGCACAGATACGCAGTATTTT.

The V and J genes are TRBV7-9 and TRBJ2-1, with D unresolved. V was shortened by 0 bases and J by 3 bases, with 6 bases between the two germline ends. The CDR3 has 14 residues. Germline CDR1 and CDR2: SEHNR and FQNEAQ (reference sequence). The CDR3 region is CASSLAGNYNEQFF. The DNA for the CDR3 is TGTGCCAGCAGCTTAGCGGGAAACTACAATGAGCAGTTCTTC.

Only one count was recorded for this clonotype. The V call is TRBV28, the J call TRBJ2-3, with a possible D match to TRBD1 (6 bases). The CDR3 spans 17 residues. The germline gives CDR1 MDHEN, CDR2 SYDVKM. Trimming took off 7 bases at V and 2 bases at J, with 22 bases between the two ends. This CDR3 is CASNPSTGPGFTDTQYF. As DNA, the CDR3 is TGTGCCAGCAATCCTAGTACAGGGCCGGGGTTCACAGATACGCAGTATTTT.

This clonotype was observed a handful of times. The chain carries TRBV3-1 and TRBJ2-2; 8 bases line up with TRBD2. This CDR3 comprises 15 residues. V lost 0 bases to trimming and J lost 5 bases; unmatched junction nucleotides: 2. Germline-derived CDR1 and CDR2 are LGHDT and YNNKEL (reference sequence). As DNA, the CDR3 is TGTGCCAGCAGCCAAGATGCTAGCGGGACCGGGGAGCTGTTTTTT. Its protein is CASSQDASGTGELFF.

This clonotype has only a few counts. This rearrangement joins TRBV12-3 or TRBV12-4 to TRBJ2-3, with unresolved D. Trimming cost V 5 bases and J 5 bases, with 17 bases left between them. This CDR3 is 15 amino acids long. The CDR3 reads CASSHQVITIDTQYF. CDR3 nucleotides: TGTGCCAGCAGTCACCAAGTGATCACGATAGATACGCAGTATTTT.

The rearrangement links TRBV12-3 or TRBV12-4 to TRBJ2-7; D is unresolved. V was trimmed by 5 bases and J by 3 bases, leaving 8 bases between them. The CDR3 is 12 amino acids. This CDR3 is CASSVLGYEQYF. The CDR3, as DNA: TGTGCCAGCAGTGTACTGGGCTACGAGCAGTACTTC.

The chain carries TRBV20-1 and TRBJ2-3, with D possibly TRBD2 on 6 matching bases. CDR1 DFQATT and CDR2 SNEGSKA come from the germline V gene (reference sequence). Trimming took 5 bases from V and 2 from J, leaving 14 bases between them. This CDR3 spans 14 amino acids. The CDR3: CSADRDLDTDTQYF. DNA of the CDR3: TGCAGTGCTGACCGGGACTTAGACACAGATACGCAGTATTTT.

This clonotype was observed a handful of times. The V gene is TRBV6-1, the J gene TRBJ2-3; D unresolved. Germline-derived CDR1 and CDR2 are MNHNS and SASEGT. This CDR3 region has 12 residues. Trimming cost V 6 bases and J 2 bases, with 6 bases left between them. This CDR3 is CASRELTDTQYF. As DNA, the CDR3 is TGTGCCAGCAGAGAGCTCACAGATACGCAGTATTTT.

This clonotype was counted between two and nine times. The rearrangement links TRBV6-1 to TRBJ2-7; D may match TRBD1 or TRBD2 (5 bases each). Trimming removed 4 bases from V and 7 bases from J, with 17 bases in between. There are 14 residues in the CDR3. Germline V gene data show CDR1 as MNHNS and CDR2 as SASEGT. Written as DNA, the CDR3 is TGTGCCAGCAGTGTAGGCGAGGGGTTGACGGAGCAGTACGTC. It codes for CASSVGEGLTEQYV.

The chain joins TRBV6-2 or TRBV6-3 to TRBJ1-1; D is uncertain. The germline V and J ends were trimmed by 7 bases and 0 bases, with 12 bases remaining between them. Looked up from germline, CDR1 is MNHEY and CDR2 is SVGEGT. This CDR3 is 14 amino acids long. CDR3 residues: CASTGRYMNTEAFF. The CDR3 DNA reads as TGTGCCAGCACCGGACGCTACATGAACACTGAAGCTTTCTTT.

The genes are TRBV7-7 and TRBJ2-3; 10 bases agree with TRBD2. The germline CDR1 and CDR2 sequences are SSHAT and FNYEAQ (reference sequence). Germline trimming cut 5 bases from V and 5 bases from J; bases unmatched to any gene: 4. This CDR3 has 14 amino acids. In nucleotides, the CDR3 is TGTGCCAGCAGCCCCATAGCGGGAGGAGATACGCAGTATTTT. It yields the protein CASSPIAGGDTQYF.

Only a few counts were recorded for this clonotype. V and J are TRBV11-2 and TRBJ2-1; D is perhaps TRBD2 (6 bases). V dropped 5 bases and J dropped 8 bases, with 13 bases sitting between them. Germline V gene lookup returns CDR1 SGHAT and CDR2 FQNNGV. The CDR3 extends over 13 amino acids. This CDR3 reads CASSTREYDEQFF. DNA of the CDR3: TGTGCCAGCAGCACCCGGGAGTACGATGAGCAGTTCTTC.

The CDR3 loop reads CASRTSGRRDNEQFF. The CDR3 DNA follows: TGTGCCAGCAGGACTAGCGGGAGAAGGGACAATGAGCAGTTCTTC. The rearrangement uses TRBV7-2 and TRBJ2-1; 12 positions agree with TRBD2. The CDR3 sequence is 15 residues long. Germline V lookup: CDR1 SGHTA, CDR2 FQGNSA. The V segment lost 6 bases and the J segment 5 bases; nucleotides outside the gene matches: 5.

J is TRBJ2-1 and V is TRBV7-9; 8 bases map to TRBD2. The CDR3 is made up of 15 amino acids. V lost 5 bases, J lost 9 bases, and 12 bases stayed unmatched. Germline-derived CDR1 and CDR2 are SEHNR and FQNEAQ (reference sequence). The CDR3 here is CASSLGAGVGFEQFF. CDR3 DNA sequence: TGTGCCAGCAGCCTTGGAGCGGGAGTTGGGTTTGAGCAGTTCTTC.

The CDR3 here is CASSLPSGRFFTDTQYF. CDR3 sequence (DNA): TGTGCCAGCAGCTTACCTAGCGGGAGGTTCTTCACAGATACGCAGTATTTT. The chain uses TRBV7-9 and TRBJ2-3; 11 bases fit TRBD2. Trimming cost V 2 bases and J 2 bases; bases outside gene matches: 6. This CDR3 has 17 amino acids. Germline assignment: CDR1 SEHNR and CDR2 FQNEAQ (reference sequence).

The chain uses TRBV2 and TRBJ2-5; the D gene is possibly TRBD2 (7 bases). The CDR3 is made up of 14 amino acids. The germline gives CDR1 SNHLY, CDR2 FYNNEI. V was clipped by 5 bases and J by 6 bases, with 16 bases between them. The CDR3 loop reads CASSPLGGRKTQYF. DNA for the CDR3: TGTGCCAGCAGTCCTCTGGGGGGGCGAAAGACCCAGTACTTC.

This chain links TRBV5-1 with TRBJ1-4; 8 bases are shared with TRBD1. The CDR3 is made up of 13 amino acids. Losses at the gene ends were 2 bases for V and 7 bases for J; bases not matched to a gene: 1. Germline V gives CDR1 SGHRS, CDR2 YFSETQ. For the CDR3, the DNA is TGCGCCAGCAGCTTCGGGACAGGTGAAAAACTGTTTTTT. Amino acids: CASSFGTGEKLFF.

This clonotype was counted between two and nine times. V and J are TRBV3-1 and TRBJ2-7; D is unresolved. CDR3 length: 16 residues. V lost 4 bases to trimming and J lost 0 bases, with 16 bases between them. Germline CDR1 LGHDT, CDR2 YNNKEL (reference sequence). The CDR3 is CASSRVTGKSSYEQYV. Written as DNA, the CDR3 is TGTGCCAGCAGCCGAGTGACTGGAAAGAGCTCCTACGAGCAGTACGTC.

As DNA, the CDR3 is TGCAGTGCCTGGAACAATGAGCAGTTCTTC. Residues: CSAWNNEQFF. The chain has TRBV20-1 and TRBJ2-1, with D unclear. V dropped 6 bases and J dropped 5 bases, with 5 bases sitting between them. This CDR3 comprises 10 residues. Germline V gene lookup returns CDR1 DFQATT and CDR2 SNEGSKA (reference sequence).

This chain uses TRBV6-5 with TRBJ2-7; 7 bases agree with TRBD1. Germline V gene sequence: CDR1 MNHEY, CDR2 SVGAGI. Germline trimming cut 1 base from V and 1 base from J; bases unmatched to any gene: 4. The CDR3 is made up of 15 amino acids. CDR3 sequence (DNA): TGTGCCAGCAGTTACTTAACAGGGGAATCCTACGAGCAGTACTTC. The encoded protein is CASSYLTGESYEQYF.

This clonotype was detected only a few times. The chain joins TRBV7-8 to TRBJ1-4; 9 bases line up with TRBD1. CDR3 length: 14 amino acids. The V segment lost 3 bases and the J segment 7 bases; nucleotides outside the gene matches: 3. CDR1 is SGHVS, CDR2 FQNEAQ, per germline. DNA of the CDR3: TGTGCCAGCAGCTTCCGGGACAGGGCTGAAAAACTGTTTTTT. Residues: CASSFRDRAEKLFF. Complete variable domain (other parts from reference TRBV7-8 and TRBJ1-4): GAGVSQSPRYKVAKRGQDVALRCDPISGHVSLFWYQQALGQGPEFLTYFQNEAQLDKSGLPSDRFFAERPEGSVSTLKIQRTQQEDSAVYLCASSFRDRAEKLFFGSGTQLSVL.

The rearrangement joins TRBV7-9 to TRBJ2-1; D is possibly TRBD1 (5 bases). Germline lookup yields CDR1 SEHNR and CDR2 FQNEAQ (reference sequence). The CDR3 has 15 amino acids. Between the trimmed V and J ends, which lost 5 bases and 6 bases, there was a span of 17 bases. CDR3 residues: CASSLRTLETNEQFF. CDR3 DNA sequence: TGTGCCAGCAGCCTGAGGACACTGGAGACCAATGAGCAGTTCTTC.

The V and J genes are TRBV20-1 and TRBJ2-1; 7 bases fit TRBD2. The CDR3 is 14 amino acids. Germline trimming cut 5 bases from V and 7 bases from J; bases unmatched to any gene: 11. Germline V CDR1 and CDR2: DFQATT, SNEGSKA (reference sequence). The CDR3 reads CSADTGGSRNEQFF. The DNA for the CDR3 is TGCAGTGCTGACACGGGCGGGAGTAGGAATGAGCAGTTCTTC.

This clonotype appeared a few times. The chain links TRBV27 to TRBJ2-4; tentative D call: TRBD2 (6 bases). The V end was cut by 5 bases, the J end by 10 bases, with 21 bases between. The CDR3 is 15 residues long. CDR1 MNHEY and CDR2 SMNVEV come from the germline V gene (reference sequence). CDR3 loop: CASSPQGLRRNIQYF. CDR3 sequence (DNA): TGTGCCAGCAGTCCTCAGGGACTCCGAAGGAATATTCAGTACTTC.

The table lists this clonotype with a few counts. The chain is built from TRBV14 and TRBJ2-1, with D possibly matching TRBD2 (5 bases). CDR3 length: 14 residues. The germline CDR1 and CDR2 sequences are SGHDN and FVKESK. With 4 bases removed from V and 6 bases from J, the gap between germline ends came to 13 bases. CDR3 in amino acids: CASSLLSETNEQFF. In DNA form, the CDR3 reads TGTGCCAGCAGCCTCCTTAGCGAAACCAATGAGCAGTTCTTC. The full variable domain, with the rest looked up from reference TRBV14 and TRBJ2-1, is EAGVTQFPSHSVIEKGQTVTLRCDPISGHDNLYWYRRVMGKEIKFLLHFVKESKQDESGMPNNRFLAERTGGTYSTLKVQPAELEDSGVYFCASSLLSETNEQFFGPGTRLTVL.

This clonotype was seen repeatedly, ten times or more. The chain couples TRBV4-1 to TRBJ1-2; D gene unclear. Germline V lookup: CDR1 MGHRA, CDR2 YSYEKL. V dropped 1 base and J dropped 8 bases, with 20 bases sitting between them. This CDR3 has 16 amino acids. The CDR3 DNA reads as TGCGCCAGCAGCCAAGTAGAGGGCGGTGAACAGTCGGGCTACACCTTC. This sequence encodes CASSQVEGGEQSGYTF.

This clonotype showed up just a few times. The V gene is TRBV11-2, the J gene TRBJ1-1; D remains ambiguous. The CDR3 has 14 amino acids. Trimming took off 5 bases at V and 5 bases at J, with 15 bases between the two ends. Germline V CDR1 and CDR2: SGHAT, FQNNGV. For the CDR3, the DNA is TGTGCCAGCAGCATTACCTCGGGGATGACTGAAGCTTTCTTT. This encodes CASSITSGMTEAFF.

The rearrangement uses TRBV5-1 and TRBJ2-2, with no clear D. The CDR3 spans 16 residues. V gave up 5 bases and J gave up 4 bases, with 18 bases separating them. Germline-derived CDR1 and CDR2 are SGHRS and YFSETQ. CDR3 nucleotide sequence: TGCGCCAGCAGAACCCAGCCTGGTTCGGGCACCGGGGAGCTGTTTTTT. Protein product: CASRTQPGSGTGELFF.